These T cell receptor beta chains were read from a single sample in a study of early T cells in non-severe SARS-CoV-2 infection. MiXCR, applied by TCRdb to the 5' RACE reads, yields one record per CDR3 protein. The data show approximately 57,000 distinct CDR3 sequences, around an eighth seen once. The sequencing input was whole blood. The receptors stem from an adult who was a healthcare worker with PCR-confirmed SARS-CoV-2 infection or an uninfected control (not recorded which). Each CDR3 is given with its conserved first and last residue. D genes are given only for firm matches. Clone size, where shown, is once, few, many, or a class for clones that have expanded.

V gene	D gene	clone size	J gene	CDR3 protein	CDR3 DNA
TRBV12-3/TRBV12-4	-	-	TRBJ2-7	CASAASRASSYEQYF	TGTGCCAGCGCCGCCTCAAGGGCCAGCTCCTACGAGCAGTACTTC
TRBV20-1	TRBD1	few	TRBJ1-2	CSATQGQGSYGYTF	TGCAGTGCTACCCAAGGACAGGGGAGTTATGGCTACACCTTC
TRBV12-3/TRBV12-4	-	-	TRBJ1-1	CASSLRYMNTEAFF	TGTGCCAGCAGTTTAAGGTATATGAACACTGAAGCTTTCTTT
TRBV7-8	TRBD2	many	TRBJ2-3	CASSPGTSGGRFGQYF	TGTGCCAGCAGCCCTGGGACTAGCGGGGGCCGCTTCGGGCAGTATTTT
TRBV7-6	-	-	TRBJ1-1	CASSPTGVNTEAFF	TGTGCCAGCAGCCCCACGGGCGTTAACACTGAAGCTTTCTTT
TRBV4-3	-	-	TRBJ2-2	CASSQGMGGERSGELFF	TGCGCCAGCAGCCAAGGAATGGGGGGCGAGCGGTCCGGGGAGCTGTTTTTT
TRBV2	-	few	TRBJ2-1	CASFLSEGGGQFF	TGTGCCAGCTTCCTCAGTGAGGGGGGTGGGCAGTTCTTC
TRBV7-2	-	few	TRBJ2-3	CASSLGGGIQYF	TGTGCCAGCAGCTTAGGGGGCGGGATTCAGTATTTT
TRBV12-3/TRBV12-4	-	few	TRBJ2-7	CASSFGGWEQYF	TGTGCCAGCAGTTTCGGGGGATGGGAGCAGTACTTC
TRBV7-8	TRBD2	few	TRBJ2-5	CASSSQRLARETQYF	TGTGCCAGCAGCTCCCAGAGACTAGCGAGGGAGACCCAGTACTTC
TRBV11-2	TRBD2	few	TRBJ2-3	CASSPAGGRTDTQYF	TGTGCCAGCAGCCCGGCGGGGGGGCGCACAGATACGCAGTATTTT
TRBV30	-	few	TRBJ1-5	CAWSVSNQPQHF	TGTGCCTGGAGTGTGTCAAATCAGCCCCAGCATTTT
TRBV30	-	many	TRBJ1-1	CAWSPRRTEAFF	TGTGCCTGGAGTCCCCGGAGGACTGAAGCTTTCTTT
TRBV20-1	TRBD1	few	TRBJ1-2	CSARGTGGNNYGYTF	TGCAGTGCTAGAGGGACAGGGGGAAATAACTATGGCTACACCTTC
TRBV24-1	-	-	TRBJ2-5	CATSLGMNGVATQYF	TGTGCCACCAGTTTGGGGATGAATGGGGTTGCGACCCAGTACTTC
TRBV5-6	-	few	TRBJ2-5	CASSLARNQETQYF	TGTGCCAGCAGCTTGGCACGGAACCAAGAGACCCAGTACTTC
TRBV5-1	-	few	TRBJ2-3	CASSSVVPGADTQYF	TGCGCCAGCAGCTCAGTTGTCCCTGGGGCAGATACGCAGTATTTT
TRBV5-4	-	-	TRBJ2-7	CASSLDGPPGEQYF	TGTGCCAGCAGCTTGGACGGACCCCCCGGCGAGCAGTACTTC
TRBV12-3/TRBV12-4	TRBD1	-	TRBJ1-5	CASSLGQGSQPQHF	TGTGCCAGCAGTTTAGGACAGGGGAGTCAGCCCCAGCATTTT
TRBV29-1	TRBD1	few	TRBJ2-7	CSVEGTGDSYEQYF	TGCAGCGTTGAAGGGACAGGGGACTCCTACGAGCAGTACTTC
TRBV7-2	-	few	TRBJ1-1	CASSARPLNTEAFF	TGTGCCAGCAGCGCGAGGCCCTTGAACACTGAAGCTTTCTTT
TRBV6-2/TRBV6-3	-	few	TRBJ1-6	CASRYGSLENSPLHF	TGTGCCAGCCGCTACGGCTCTCTGGAGAATTCACCCCTCCACTTT
TRBV7-2	-	-	TRBJ2-7	CASSLIYEQYF	TGTGCCAGCAGCTTAATTTACGAGCAGTACTTC
TRBV10-2	-	-	TRBJ1-6	CATELARPYNSPLHF	TGCGCCACCGAACTCGCCAGACCCTATAATTCACCCCTCCACTTT
TRBV11-2	-	medium-sized	TRBJ2-5	CASSLEGGLETQYF	TGTGCCAGCAGCTTAGAAGGAGGGTTGGAGACCCAGTACTTC
TRBV7-3	TRBD2	many	TRBJ2-1	CASSLLAGAYNEQFF	TGTGCCAGCAGCTTACTCGCGGGGGCCTACAATGAGCAGTTCTTC
TRBV7-9	-	many	TRBJ1-1	CASSWSENTEAFF	TGTGCCAGCAGCTGGTCTGAAAACACTGAAGCTTTCTTT
TRBV4-3	TRBD2	many	TRBJ2-3	CASSQAGLAGSSSTDTQYF	TGCGCCAGCAGCCAGGCGGGACTAGCGGGGTCTTCTAGCACAGATACGCAATATTTT
TRBV29-1	-	once	TRBJ1-1	CSVMGRSTEAFF	TGCAGCGTTATGGGACGGAGCACTGAAGCTTTCTTT
TRBV4-1	-	many	TRBJ1-5	CASSQDVQGSYQPQHF	TGCGCCAGCAGCCAAGATGTACAGGGTAGCTATCAGCCCCAGCATTTT
TRBV7-2	-	-	TRBJ2-7	CASSLGPSDEQYF	TGTGCCAGCAGCTTAGGCCCCTCCGACGAGCAGTACTTC
TRBV6-5	-	-	TRBJ2-7	CASSRGSSYEQYF	TGTGCCAGCAGCAGGGGTAGCTCCTACGAGCAGTACTTC
TRBV5-8	-	-	TRBJ1-5	CASSLEGGRYQPQHF	TGTGCCAGCAGCTTGGAAGGGGGGAGGTATCAGCCCCAGCATTTT
TRBV18	TRBD1	-	TRBJ1-6	CASSPDRGRNSPLHF	TGTGCCAGCTCACCAGACAGGGGTCGCAATTCACCCCTCCACTTT
TRBV14	-	-	TRBJ1-2	CASSRGASYGYTF	TGTGCCAGCAGCCGGGGCGCTAGCTATGGCTACACCTTC
TRBV29-1	-	-	TRBJ2-1	CSVEGGPEQFF	TGCAGCGTTGAGGGGGGTCCTGAGCAGTTCTTC
TRBV20-1	TRBD2	-	TRBJ2-1	CSAYLAGGPNEQFF	TGCAGTGCTTATCTAGCGGGGGGACCCAATGAGCAGTTCTTC
TRBV29-1	TRBD2	-	TRBJ2-7	CSVLAGGNYEQYF	TGCAGCGTACTAGCGGGGGGTAACTACGAGCAGTACTTC
TRBV25-1	-	many	TRBJ1-1	CASSDPWGGGRNEAFF	TGTGCCAGCAGTGACCCCTGGGGCGGAGGCCGGAACGAGGCTTTCTTT
TRBV12-3/TRBV12-4	TRBD1	many	TRBJ1-4	CASSPHRGDNEKLFF	TGTGCCAGCAGTCCCCACAGGGGGGACAATGAAAAACTGTTTTTT
TRBV14	TRBD1	few	TRBJ1-2	CASSQDNRGPGYTF	TGTGCCAGCAGCCAAGATAACAGGGGGCCTGGCTACACCTTC
TRBV6-2/TRBV6-3	-	few	TRBJ1-1	CASSLGMNTEAFF	TGTGCCAGCAGTTTGGGCATGAACACTGAAGCTTTCTTT
TRBV11-3	-	few	TRBJ2-7	CASSSSSSYEQYF	TGTGCCAGCAGCTCCTCGAGCTCCTACGAGCAGTACTTC
TRBV5-6	TRBD1	few	TRBJ2-3	CASSRWTGDTQYF	TGTGCCAGCAGCCGATGGACAGGGGATACGCAGTATTTT
TRBV4-2	-	-	TRBJ2-1	CASSQPGARRNEQFF	TGTGCCAGCAGCCAACCAGGGGCTAGGCGGAATGAGCAGTTCTTC
TRBV7-2	-	-	TRBJ2-7	CASSSMGGGTYEQYF	TGTGCCAGCAGTTCAATGGGAGGGGGCACCTACGAGCAGTACTTC
TRBV5-6	TRBD2	many	TRBJ2-1	CASSLASWPSREENNEQFF	TGTGCCAGCAGCTTGGCCTCCTGGCCCAGCCGGGAGGAAAACAATGAGCAGTTCTTC